This TCR beta chain is from a study of shared clonotypes between healthy human individuals. Study context: The study drew on a couple of women and a few men aged 18 to 49 as donors.

The table came from immunoSEQ multiplex PCR; TCRdb's copy has only in-frame clones and leaves some out. The table has approximately 1,000,000 clones, 70% to 80% seen once. In germline, CDR1 is LNHDA, CDR2 SQIVND (reference sequence). V was pared by 5 bases and J by 4 bases, with 18 bases between. The CDR3 is 15 amino acids. Free of recent acute infections or vaccinations, the donors were healthy HIV-negative adults. The sample was memory CD4+ T cells from PBMCs. As for subset: CD45RA-negative fraction. This clonotype was sampled from a young man in good health. Some clones in this sample may be carry-over from other donors' samples. The chain couples TRBV19 to TRBJ2-7, with D possibly being TRBD2 (6 bases). The chain's CDR3 is CASSWQLAGTYEQYF. For the CDR3, the DNA is TGTGCCAGTAGTTGGCAACTGGCGGGAACATACGAGCAGTACTTC.